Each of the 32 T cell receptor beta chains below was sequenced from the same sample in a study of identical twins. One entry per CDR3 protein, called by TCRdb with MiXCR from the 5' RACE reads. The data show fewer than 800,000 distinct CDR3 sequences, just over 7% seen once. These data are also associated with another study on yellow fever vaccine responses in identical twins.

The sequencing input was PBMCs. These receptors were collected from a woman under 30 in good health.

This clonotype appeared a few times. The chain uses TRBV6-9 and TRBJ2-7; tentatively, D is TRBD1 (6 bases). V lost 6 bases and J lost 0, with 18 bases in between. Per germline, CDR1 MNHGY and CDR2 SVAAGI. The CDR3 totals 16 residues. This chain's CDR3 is CASRRHRDTSSYEQYV. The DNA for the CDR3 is TGTGCCAGCAGACGCCACCGGGACACCAGCTCCTACGAGCAGTACGTC.

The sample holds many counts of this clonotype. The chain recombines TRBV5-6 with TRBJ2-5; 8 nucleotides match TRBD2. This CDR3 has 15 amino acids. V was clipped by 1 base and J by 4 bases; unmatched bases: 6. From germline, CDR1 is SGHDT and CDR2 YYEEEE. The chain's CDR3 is CASSLITGGRETQYF. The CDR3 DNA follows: TGTGCCAGCAGCTTGATTACGGGGGGGAGAGAGACCCAGTACTTC.

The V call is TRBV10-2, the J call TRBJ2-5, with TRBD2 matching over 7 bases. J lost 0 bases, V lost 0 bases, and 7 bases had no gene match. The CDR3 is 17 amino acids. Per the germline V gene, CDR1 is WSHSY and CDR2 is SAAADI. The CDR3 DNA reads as TGCGCCAGCAGTGAGTCGATGCTAGCGGTGTACCAAGAGACCCAGTACTTC. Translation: CASSESMLAVYQETQYF.

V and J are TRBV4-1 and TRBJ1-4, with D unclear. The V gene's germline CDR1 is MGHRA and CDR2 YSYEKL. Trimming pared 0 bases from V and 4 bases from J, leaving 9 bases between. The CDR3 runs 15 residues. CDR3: CASSQDLTRNEKLFF. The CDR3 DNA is TGCGCCAGCAGCCAAGATCTGACCCGTAATGAAAAACTGTTTTTT.

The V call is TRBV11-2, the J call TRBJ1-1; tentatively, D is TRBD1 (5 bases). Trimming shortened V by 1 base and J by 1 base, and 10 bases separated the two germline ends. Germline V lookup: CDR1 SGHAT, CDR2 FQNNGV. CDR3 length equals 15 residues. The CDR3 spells CASSLAGGQNTEAFF. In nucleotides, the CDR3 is TGTGCCAGCAGCTTAGCGGGCGGACAGAACACTGAAGCTTTCTTT.

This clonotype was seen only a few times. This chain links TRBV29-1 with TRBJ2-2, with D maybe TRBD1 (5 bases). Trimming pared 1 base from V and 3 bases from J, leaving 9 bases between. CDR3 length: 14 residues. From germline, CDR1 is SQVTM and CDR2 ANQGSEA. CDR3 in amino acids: CSVEGGEYTGELFF. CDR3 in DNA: TGCAGCGTTGAAGGGGGCGAATACACCGGGGAGCTGTTTTTT.

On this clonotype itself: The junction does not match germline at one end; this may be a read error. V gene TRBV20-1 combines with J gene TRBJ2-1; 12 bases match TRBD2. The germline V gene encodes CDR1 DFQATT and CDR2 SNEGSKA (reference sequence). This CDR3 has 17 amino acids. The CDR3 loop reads CCARVSSGRARADEQFF. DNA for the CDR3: TGCTGTGCTAGAGTTTCTAGCGGGAGGGCCCGCGCCGATGAGCAGTTCTTC.

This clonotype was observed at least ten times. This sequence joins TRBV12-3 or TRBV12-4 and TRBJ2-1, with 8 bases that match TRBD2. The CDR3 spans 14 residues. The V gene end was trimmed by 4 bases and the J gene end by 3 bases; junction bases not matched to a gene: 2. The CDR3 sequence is CASSSLAGYNEQFF. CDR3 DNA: TGTGCCAGCAGTTCCCTAGCGGGCTACAATGAGCAGTTCTTC.

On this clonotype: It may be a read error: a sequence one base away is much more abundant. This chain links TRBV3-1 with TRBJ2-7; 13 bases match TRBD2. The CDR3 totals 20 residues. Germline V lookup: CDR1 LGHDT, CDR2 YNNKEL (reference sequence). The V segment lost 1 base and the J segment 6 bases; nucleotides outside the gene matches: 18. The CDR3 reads CASSQGGGVGTSGISVEQYF. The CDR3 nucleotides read TGTGCCAGCAGCCAAGGAGGTGGAGTAGGGACTAGCGGGATCTCGGTCGAGCAGTACTTC.

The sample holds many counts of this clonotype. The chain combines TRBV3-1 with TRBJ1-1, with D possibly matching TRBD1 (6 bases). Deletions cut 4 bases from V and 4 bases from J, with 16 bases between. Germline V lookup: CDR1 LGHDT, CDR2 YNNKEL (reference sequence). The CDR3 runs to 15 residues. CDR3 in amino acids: CASSPKGGRGTEAFF. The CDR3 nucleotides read TGTGCCAGCAGCCCAAAGGGGGGGCGGGGCACTGAAGCTTTCTTT.

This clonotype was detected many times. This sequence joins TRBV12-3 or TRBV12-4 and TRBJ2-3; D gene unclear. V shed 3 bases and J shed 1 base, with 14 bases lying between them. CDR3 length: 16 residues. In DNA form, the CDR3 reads TGTGCCAGCAGTTTTGGTCAGGCTTCGGGCACAGATACGCAGTATTTT. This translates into CASSFGQASGTDTQYF.

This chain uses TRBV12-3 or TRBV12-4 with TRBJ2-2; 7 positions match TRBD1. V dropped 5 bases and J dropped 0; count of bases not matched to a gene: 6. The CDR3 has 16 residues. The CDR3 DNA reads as TGTGCCAGCAGTACCCGACAGGGCCCGAACACCGGGGAGCTGTTTTTT. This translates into CASSTRQGPNTGELFF.

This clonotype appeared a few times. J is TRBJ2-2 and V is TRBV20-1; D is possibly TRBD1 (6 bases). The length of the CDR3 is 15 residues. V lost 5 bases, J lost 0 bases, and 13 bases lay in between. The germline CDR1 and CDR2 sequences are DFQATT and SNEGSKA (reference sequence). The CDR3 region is CSAPRQVANTGELFF. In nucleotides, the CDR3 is TGCAGTGCTCCAAGACAGGTTGCGAACACCGGGGAGCTGTTTTTT.

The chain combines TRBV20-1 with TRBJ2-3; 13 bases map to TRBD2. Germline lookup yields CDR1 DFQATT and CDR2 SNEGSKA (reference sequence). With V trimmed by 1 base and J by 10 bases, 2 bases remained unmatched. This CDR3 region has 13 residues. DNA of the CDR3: TGCAGTGCTAGAGGACTAGCGGGGGGCCCGCAGTATTTT. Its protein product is CSARGLAGGPQYF.

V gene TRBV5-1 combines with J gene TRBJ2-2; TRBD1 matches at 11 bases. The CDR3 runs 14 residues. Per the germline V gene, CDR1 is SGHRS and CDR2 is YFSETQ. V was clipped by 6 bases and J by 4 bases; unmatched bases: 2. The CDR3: CASKDRGPTGELFF. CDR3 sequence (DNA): TGCGCCAGCAAGGACAGGGGGCCCACCGGGGAGCTGTTTTTT. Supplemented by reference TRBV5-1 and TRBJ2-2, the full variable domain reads KAGVTQTPRYLIKTRGQQVTLSCSPISGHRSVSWYQQTPGQGLQFLFEYFSETQRNKGNFPGRFSGRQFSNSRSEMNVSTLELGDSALYLCASKDRGPTGELFFGEGSRLTVL.

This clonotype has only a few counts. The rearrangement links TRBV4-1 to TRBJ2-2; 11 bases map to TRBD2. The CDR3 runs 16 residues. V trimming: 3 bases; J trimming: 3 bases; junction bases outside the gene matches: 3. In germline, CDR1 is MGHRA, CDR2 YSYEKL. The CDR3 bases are TGCGCCAGCAGCCACCTTAGCGGGAGGGACACCGGGGAGCTGTTTTTT. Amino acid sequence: CASSHLSGRDTGELFF.

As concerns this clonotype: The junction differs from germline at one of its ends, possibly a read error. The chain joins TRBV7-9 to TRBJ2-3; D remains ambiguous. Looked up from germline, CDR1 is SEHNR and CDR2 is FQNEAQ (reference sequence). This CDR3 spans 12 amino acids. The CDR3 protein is CANSLSTDTQYF. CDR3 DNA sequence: TGTGCCAACAGCCTTAGCACAGATACGCAGTATTTT.

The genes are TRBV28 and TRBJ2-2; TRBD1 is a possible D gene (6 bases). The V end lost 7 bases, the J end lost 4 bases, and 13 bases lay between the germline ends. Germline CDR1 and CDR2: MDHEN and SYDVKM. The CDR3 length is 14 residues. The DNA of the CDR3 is TGTGCCAGCAAAGAGACAGGTACCACCGGGGAGCTGTTTTTT. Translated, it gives CASKETGTTGELFF.

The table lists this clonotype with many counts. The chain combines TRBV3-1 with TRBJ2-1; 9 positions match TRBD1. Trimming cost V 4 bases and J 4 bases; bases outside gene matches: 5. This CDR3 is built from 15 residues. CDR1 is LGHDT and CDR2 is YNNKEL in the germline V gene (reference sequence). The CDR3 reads CASSPGGTGYNEQFF. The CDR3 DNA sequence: TGTGCCAGCAGCCCAGGCGGGACAGGGTACAATGAGCAGTTCTTC.

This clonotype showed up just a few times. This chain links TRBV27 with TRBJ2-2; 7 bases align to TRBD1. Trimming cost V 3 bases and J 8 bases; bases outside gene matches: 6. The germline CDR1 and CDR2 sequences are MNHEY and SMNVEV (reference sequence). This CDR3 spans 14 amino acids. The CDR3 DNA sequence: TGTGCCAGCAGTTTCCACCGACAGGGTGGGGAGCTGTTTTTT. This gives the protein CASSFHRQGGELFF.

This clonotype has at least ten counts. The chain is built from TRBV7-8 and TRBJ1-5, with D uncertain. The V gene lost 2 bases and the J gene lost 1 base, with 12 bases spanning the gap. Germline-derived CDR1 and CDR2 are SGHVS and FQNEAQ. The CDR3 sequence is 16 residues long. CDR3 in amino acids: CASSLLQQYSNQPQHF. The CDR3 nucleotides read TGTGCCAGCAGCTTATTGCAGCAATACAGCAATCAGCCCCAGCATTTT. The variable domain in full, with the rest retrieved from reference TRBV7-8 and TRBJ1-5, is GAGVSQSPRYKVAKRGQDVALRCDPISGHVSLFWYQQALGQGPEFLTYFQNEAQLDKSGLPSDRFFAERPEGSVSTLKIQRTQQEDSAVYLCASSLLQQYSNQPQHFGDGTRLSIL.

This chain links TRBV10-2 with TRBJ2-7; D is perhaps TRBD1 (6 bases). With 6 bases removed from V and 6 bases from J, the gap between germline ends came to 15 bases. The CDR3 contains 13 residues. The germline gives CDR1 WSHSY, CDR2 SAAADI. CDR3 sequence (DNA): TGCGCCAGCAGAAGCAGGGGCGACATCGAGCAGTACGTC. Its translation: CASRSRGDIEQYV.

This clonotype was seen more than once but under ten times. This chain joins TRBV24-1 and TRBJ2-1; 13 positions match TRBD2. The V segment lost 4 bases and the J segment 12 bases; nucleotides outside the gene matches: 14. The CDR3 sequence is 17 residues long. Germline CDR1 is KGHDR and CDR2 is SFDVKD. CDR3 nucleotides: TGTGCCACCAGTGAACAAGCCCCGGGACTAGCGGGAAAAGGGCAGTTCTTC. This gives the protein CATSEQAPGLAGKGQFF.

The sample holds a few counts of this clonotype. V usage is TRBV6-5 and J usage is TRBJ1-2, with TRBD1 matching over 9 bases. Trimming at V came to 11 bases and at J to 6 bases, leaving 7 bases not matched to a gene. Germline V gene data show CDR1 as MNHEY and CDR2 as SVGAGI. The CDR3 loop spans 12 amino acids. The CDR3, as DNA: TGTGCCGCAACGACAGGGGGTCATGGCTACACCTTC. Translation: CAATTGGHGYTF.

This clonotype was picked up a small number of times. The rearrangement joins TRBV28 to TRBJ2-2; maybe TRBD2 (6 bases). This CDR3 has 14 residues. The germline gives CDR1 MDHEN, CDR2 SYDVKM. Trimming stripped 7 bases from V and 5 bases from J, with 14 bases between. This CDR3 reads CASTKGRSTGELFF. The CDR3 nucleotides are TGTGCCAGCACCAAGGGGAGGTCAACCGGGGAGCTGTTTTTT.

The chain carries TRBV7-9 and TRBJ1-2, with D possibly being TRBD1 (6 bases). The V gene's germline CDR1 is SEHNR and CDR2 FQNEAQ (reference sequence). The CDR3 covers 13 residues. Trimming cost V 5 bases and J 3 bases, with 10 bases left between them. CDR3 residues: CASSSAGDYGYTF. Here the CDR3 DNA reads TGTGCCAGCAGCAGTGCAGGGGACTATGGCTACACCTTC.

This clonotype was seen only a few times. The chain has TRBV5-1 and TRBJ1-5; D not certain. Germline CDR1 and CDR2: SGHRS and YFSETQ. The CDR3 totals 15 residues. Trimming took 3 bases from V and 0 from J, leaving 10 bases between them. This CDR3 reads CASSWAGNSNQPQHF. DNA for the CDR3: TGCGCCAGCAGCTGGGCAGGAAATAGCAATCAGCCCCAGCATTTT.

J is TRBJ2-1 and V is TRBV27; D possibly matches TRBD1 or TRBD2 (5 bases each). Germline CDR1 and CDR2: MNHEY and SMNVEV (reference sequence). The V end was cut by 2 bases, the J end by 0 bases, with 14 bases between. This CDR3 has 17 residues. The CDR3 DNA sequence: TGTGCCAGCAGTTTAAGAAAAGGGACGGGCTCCTACAATGAGCAGTTCTTC. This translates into CASSLRKGTGSYNEQFF.

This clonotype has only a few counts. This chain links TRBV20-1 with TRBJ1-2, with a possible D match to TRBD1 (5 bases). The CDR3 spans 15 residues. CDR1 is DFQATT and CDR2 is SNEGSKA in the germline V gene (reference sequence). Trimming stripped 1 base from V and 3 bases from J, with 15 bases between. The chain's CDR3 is CSARGDAGRDYGYTF. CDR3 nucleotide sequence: TGCAGTGCTAGAGGGGACGCGGGGCGGGACTATGGCTACACCTTC.

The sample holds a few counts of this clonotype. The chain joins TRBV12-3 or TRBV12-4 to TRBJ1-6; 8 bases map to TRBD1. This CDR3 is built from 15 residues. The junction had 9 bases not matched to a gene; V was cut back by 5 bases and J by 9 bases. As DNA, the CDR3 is TGTGCCAGCAGTCAAGGACAGGGCCGAGGTTCACCCCTCCACTTT. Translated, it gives CASSQGQGRGSPLHF.

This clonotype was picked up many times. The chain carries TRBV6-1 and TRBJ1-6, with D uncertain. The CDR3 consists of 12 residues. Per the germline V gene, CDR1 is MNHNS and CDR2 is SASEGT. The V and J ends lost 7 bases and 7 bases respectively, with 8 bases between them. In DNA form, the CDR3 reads TGTGCCAGCAAGACATCGAATTCACCCCTCCACTTT. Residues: CASKTSNSPLHF.

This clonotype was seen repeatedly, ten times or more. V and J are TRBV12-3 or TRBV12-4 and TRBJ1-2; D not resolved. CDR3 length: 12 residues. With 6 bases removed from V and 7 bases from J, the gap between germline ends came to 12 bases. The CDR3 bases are TGTGCCAGCAGCCTCGACACTGTTGGCTACACCTTC. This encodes CASSLDTVGYTF.